This passage covers 5 T cell receptor beta chains from one sample sequenced in a study of a mutant IDH1 vaccine in newly diagnosed glioma. Time point indicated: baseline, week 1 (first vaccination visit). Treatment: pre-vaccination baseline after standard-of-care therapy. This table comes from immunoSEQ multiplex PCR, and its TCRdb copy is limited to in-frame clones, with some not included. This sample has about 67,000 clones, with around 80% found just once. The material sequenced was peripheral blood mononuclear cells (PBMCs), taken from a glioma patient treated with radiotherapy, temozolomide or both. These receptor sequences come from a woman aged 18-30 years with glioma. Some clones in this sample may be carry-over from other donors' samples.

The gene calls are TRBV5-6 and TRBJ2-2; D possibly corresponds to TRBD2 (6 bases). CDR3 size: 17 residues. The V end was cut by 2 bases, the J end by 3 bases, with 17 bases between. From germline, CDR1 is SGHDT and CDR2 YYEEEE. For the CDR3, the DNA is TGTGCCAGCAGCTTTGCGCTAGCGTACGAGGACACCGGGGAGCTGTTTTTT. Its translation is CASSFALAYEDTGELFF.

V usage is TRBV5-6 and J usage is TRBJ2-1, with 11 bases lining up with TRBD2. Germline loops: CDR1 SGHDT, CDR2 YYEEEE. The V and J ends lost 4 bases and 3 bases, in that order; junction bases with no gene match: 6. The CDR3 extends over 16 amino acids. The CDR3 is CASSPRLAGNYNEQFF. The CDR3 bases are TGTGCCAGCAGCCCGAGACTAGCGGGGAACTACAATGAGCAGTTCTTC. Full variable domain (rest looked up from reference TRBV5-6 and TRBJ2-1): DAGVTQSPTHLIKTRGQQVTLRCSPKSGHDTVSWYQQALGQGPQFIFQYYEEEERQRGNFPDRFSGHQFPNYSSELNVNALLLGDSALYLCASSPRLAGNYNEQFFGPGTRLTVL.

The CDR3 DNA follows: TGCGCCAGCAGCTTGCGGTCATCACTAGCGGGAACCTCCTACGAGCAGTACTTC. This sequence encodes CASSLRSSLAGTSYEQYF. The chain is built from TRBV5-1 and TRBJ2-7, with 10 bases identical to TRBD2. CDR3 size: 18 residues. The germline CDR1 and CDR2 sequences are SGHRS and YFSETQ. J gave up 0 bases and V 1 base, and 10 bases lay outside the gene matches.

The V and J genes are TRBV11-2 and TRBJ2-7; D perhaps matches TRBD1 (6 bases). The V gene's germline CDR1 is SGHAT and CDR2 FQNNGV. V was pared by 3 bases and J by 5 bases, with 14 bases between. The CDR3 runs 14 residues. In nucleotides, the CDR3 is TGTGCCAGCAGCTTTAACAGGGTTTCCCACGAGCAGTACTTC. It encodes CASSFNRVSHEQYF.

The chain uses TRBV6-5 and TRBJ2-7; no clear D. The CDR3 totals 16 residues. From germline, CDR1 is MNHEY and CDR2 SVGAGI. V dropped 2 bases and J dropped 3 bases, with 17 bases sitting between them. The chain's CDR3 is CASSYPGGFGSYEQYF. Written as DNA, the CDR3 is TGTGCCAGCAGTTACCCGGGTGGCTTTGGCAGCTACGAGCAGTACTTC.